The 15 T cell receptor beta chains given below trace back to one sample, sequenced in a study of blood T cell repertoires in COVID-19. The repertoire was sequenced with immunoSEQ multiplex PCR; TCRdb's copy has only in-frame clones and lacks some. The profile covers fewer than 250,000 clones, with 80% to 90% appearing a single time and 8% to 13% taken by the ten largest. Sequencing was done on a sample of peripheral blood. Source of these receptors: a woman of 80 years or more with acute or convalescent COVID-19.

The chain has TRBV15 and TRBJ1-2; D gene ambiguous. Per germline, CDR1 LNHNV and CDR2 YYDKDF (reference sequence). The CDR3 spans 12 residues. Trimming took off 0 bases at V and 8 bases at J, with 7 bases between the two ends. CDR3 residues: CATSRDFEGYTF. Written as DNA, the CDR3 is TGTGCCACCAGCAGAGATTTCGAGGGCTACACCTTC.

V and J are TRBV5-3 and TRBJ1-1; D may be TRBD1 (5 bases). Being an ORF, TRBV5-3 has a function that is uncertain. The V gene lost 1 base and the J gene lost 8 bases, with 18 bases spanning the gap. The CDR3 loop spans 15 amino acids. CDR3 sequence (DNA): TGTGCCAGAAGCTTGTGCCGACAGCGAGGAAGCGAAGCTTTCTTT. Amino acid sequence: CARSLCRQRGSEAFF.

This clone was observed a single time. The V and J genes are TRBV29-1 and TRBJ1-2, with 8 bases aligning to TRBD1. The ends lost 3 bases at V and 6 bases at J; junction bases unmatched: 15. CDR3 length equals 16 residues. The germline V gene has CDR1 SQVTM and CDR2 ANQGSEA. The CDR3 DNA is TGCAGCGTTGATTTTTTGGGCAGGGGGCTGGGTGATGGCTACACCTTC. This gives the protein CSVDFLGRGLGDGYTF.

This clone appeared a single time. This rearrangement joins TRBV18 to TRBJ2-5; no reliable D call. Trimming removed 1 base from V and 4 bases from J, with 10 bases in between. The CDR3 totals 14 residues. The germline gives CDR1 KGHSH, CDR2 LQKENI. As DNA, the CDR3 is TGTGCCAGCTCACCACAAAACAGCCCAGAGACCCAGTACTTC. It specifies CASSPQNSPETQYF. Filled out from reference TRBV18 and TRBJ2-5, the complete variable domain reads NAGVMQNPRHLVRRRGQEARLRCSPMKGHSHVYWYRQLPEEGLKFMVYLQKENIIDESGMPKERFSAEFPKEGPSILRIQQVVRGDSAAYFCASSPQNSPETQYFGPGTRLLVL.

The sample holds many counts of this clone. The V gene is TRBV4-1, the J gene TRBJ2-7; 13 nucleotides align to TRBD2. The V segment lost 1 base and the J segment 4 bases; nucleotides outside the gene matches: 4. Germline V gene sequence: CDR1 MGHRA, CDR2 YSYEKL. This CDR3 comprises 16 residues. CDR3 amino acids: CASSQGTSGSRYEQYF. For the CDR3, the DNA is TGCGCCAGCAGCCAAGGGACTAGCGGGAGTCGGTACGAGCAGTACTTC.

This rearrangement joins TRBV4-3 to TRBJ2-1, with 9 bases fitting TRBD1. Germline loops: CDR1 LGHNA, CDR2 YSLEER. The trim removed 4 bases at V and 6 bases at J, leaving 10 bases unmatched. The CDR3 covers 16 residues. CDR3 residues: CASSPNPGTGTNEQFF. The CDR3 bases are TGCGCCAGCAGCCCCAACCCCGGGACAGGGACCAATGAGCAGTTCTTC.

This chain joins TRBV19 and TRBJ1-1, with 7 positions matching TRBD1. CDR3 length: 13 amino acids. Germline values: CDR1 LNHDA, CDR2 SQIVND (reference sequence). Germline trimming cut 6 bases from V and 3 bases from J; bases unmatched to any gene: 4. CDR3 nucleotide sequence: TGTGCCAGTAGCCGACAGGGAGACACTGAAGCTTTCTTT. Amino acid sequence: CASSRQGDTEAFF.

The chain joins TRBV27 to TRBJ1-2; TRBD1 matches at 8 bases. This CDR3 has 15 residues. Trimming at V came to 6 bases and at J to 2 bases, leaving 8 bases not matched to a gene. Germline CDR1 MNHEY, CDR2 SMNVEV (reference sequence). CDR3 nucleotide sequence: TGTGCCAGCAGCCCCCGGACAGGGAACAACTATGGCTACACCTTC. The encoded protein is CASSPRTGNNYGYTF.

The rearrangement uses TRBV7-6 and TRBJ2-5; 9 nucleotides align to TRBD2. Germline assignment: CDR1 SGHVS and CDR2 FNYEAQ. V trimming: 1 base; J trimming: 3 bases; junction bases outside the gene matches: 3. There are 15 residues in the CDR3. The CDR3 reads CASSLGVAGEETQYF. As DNA, the CDR3 is TGTGCCAGCAGCTTAGGGGTAGCGGGGGAAGAGACCCAGTACTTC.

Here the CDR3 reads CASTPRGYNEQFF. Written as DNA, the CDR3 is TGTGCCAGCACCCCACGGGGGTACAATGAGCAGTTCTTC. This chain joins TRBV11-3 and TRBJ2-1; possibly TRBD2 for D (6 bases). CDR3 length: 13 residues. Germline-derived CDR1 and CDR2 are SGHNT and YENEEA. Trimming pared 7 bases from V and 4 bases from J, leaving 11 bases between.

The rearrangement joins TRBV7-2 to TRBJ2-7; TRBD1 might be the D (5 bases). V lost 1 base to trimming and J lost 4 bases, with 8 bases between them. The CDR3 is 13 residues long. Germline values: CDR1 SGHTA, CDR2 FQGNSA. The CDR3 DNA sequence: TGTGCCAGCAGCTTAGGGACACTTTACGAGCAGTACTTC. Translated: CASSLGTLYEQYF. Supplemented by reference TRBV7-2 and TRBJ2-7, the full variable domain reads GAGVSQSPSNKVTEKGKDVELRCDPISGHTALYWYRQSLGQGLEFLIYFQGNSAPDKSGLPSDRFSAERTGGSVSTLTIQRTQQEDSAVYLCASSLGTLYEQYFGPGTRLTVT.

V gene TRBV6-5 combines with J gene TRBJ2-1, with 8 bases fitting TRBD1. Per germline, CDR1 MNHEY and CDR2 SVGAGI. The trim removed 11 bases at V and 8 bases at J, leaving 11 bases unmatched. This CDR3 region has 13 residues. CDR3 coding DNA: TGTGCCTGCCGACCAACAGGGGGACATGAGCAGTTCTTC. Residues: CACRPTGGHEQFF.

The J gene is TRBJ2-7, the V gene TRBV3-1 (or the pseudogene TRBV3-2); possibly TRBD2 for D (5 bases). Deletions cut 0 bases from V and 6 bases from J, with 6 bases between. CDR1 LGHDT and CDR2 YNNKEL come from the germline V gene (reference sequence). This CDR3 contains 12 residues. The chain's CDR3 is CASSQDAGEQYF. CDR3 bases: TGTGCCAGCAGCCAAGATGCGGGCGAGCAGTACTTC.

V gene TRBV28 combines with J gene TRBJ2-3, with a tentative D call TRBD2 (5 bases). The CDR3 runs to 16 residues. V dropped 4 bases and J dropped 2 bases, with 16 bases sitting between them. CDR1 and CDR2 from the germline V gene are MDHEN and SYDVKM. The CDR3 loop reads CASSSGVRANTDTQYF. As DNA, the CDR3 is TGTGCCAGCAGTTCCGGGGTTCGGGCCAACACAGATACGCAGTATTTT.

The gene calls are TRBV6-5 and TRBJ1-1; D not certain. V was shortened by 2 bases and J by 1 base, with 8 bases between the two germline ends. CDR3 length equals 14 residues. Germline assignment: CDR1 MNHEY and CDR2 SVGAGI. The CDR3 reads CASSYQVQNTEAFF. The CDR3 region has the DNA TGTGCCAGCAGTTACCAGGTACAGAACACTGAAGCTTTCTTT.